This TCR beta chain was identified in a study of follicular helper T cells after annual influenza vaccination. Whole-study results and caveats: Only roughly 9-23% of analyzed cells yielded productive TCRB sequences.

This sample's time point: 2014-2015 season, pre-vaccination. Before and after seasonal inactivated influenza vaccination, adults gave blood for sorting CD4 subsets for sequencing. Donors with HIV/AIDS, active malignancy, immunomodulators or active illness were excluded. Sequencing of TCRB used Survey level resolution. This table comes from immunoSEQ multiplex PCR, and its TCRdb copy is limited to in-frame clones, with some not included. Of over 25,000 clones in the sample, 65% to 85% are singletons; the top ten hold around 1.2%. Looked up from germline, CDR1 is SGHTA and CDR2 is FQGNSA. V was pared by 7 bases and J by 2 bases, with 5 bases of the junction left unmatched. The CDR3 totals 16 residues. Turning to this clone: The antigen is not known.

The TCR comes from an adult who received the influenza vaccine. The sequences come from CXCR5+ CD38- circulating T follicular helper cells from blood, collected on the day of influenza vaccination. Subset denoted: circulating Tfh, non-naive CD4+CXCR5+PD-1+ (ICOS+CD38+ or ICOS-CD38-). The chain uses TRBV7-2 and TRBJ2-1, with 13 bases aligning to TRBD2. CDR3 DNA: TGTGCCAGCAATCCCGGGACTAGCGGGACCTACAATGAGCAGTTCTTC. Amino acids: CASNPGTSGTYNEQFF.